This TCR beta chain emerged from a study of monozygotic twins with inflammatory bowel disease. Germline CDR1 reads SGHDT; CDR2 reads YYEEEE. CDR3 size: 14 residues. One entry per CDR3 protein, without DNA, is what TCRdb gives after re-calling the 5' RACE reads. Its table lists some 150,000 distinct CDR3 sequences. Sequenced input: blood. The chain combines TRBV5-6 with TRBJ2-7; without DNA, the TCRdb call of TRBD1 cannot be checked. The clonotype originates from a human donor with ulcerative colitis or Crohn's disease, or a healthy co-twin of an affected twin (not recorded which). This CDR3 is CASSLVDNPYEQYF.